This T cell receptor (beta chain) was documented in a study of post-analysis software for immune sequencing data. Concerning this clonotype: What it binds is not known.

This CDR3 has 13 residues. Germline loops: CDR1 SQVTM, CDR2 ANQGSEA. Trimming stripped 3 bases from V and 0 bases from J, with 9 bases between. General observations from the study: Patients with multiple sclerosis recorded significantly lower normalized Chao1 diversity than controls, the study found. Controls showed lower frequencies than patients for roughly five TRBV segments, and TRBV5-6, TRBV5-1 and TRBV20-1 were among these. Under F measure analysis, samples from one preparation batch co-clustered strongly.

cDNA libraries of TCR beta carried unique molecular identifiers. Each CDR3 protein is one row after TCRdb ran MiXCR on the PCR reads. The sample includes around 770,000 distinct CDR3 sequences, roughly 50% of them seen just once. The chain is built from TRBV29-1 and TRBJ2-7; maybe TRBD1 (5 bases). The receptor was derived from a girl aged 5-17 years with multiple sclerosis. Sequencing was done on a sample of blood. The CDR3 coding sequence is TGCAGCGTTGATACCGGACACTCCTACGAGCAGTACTTC. Translation gives CSVDTGHSYEQYF.